A selection of T cell receptor beta chains follows, all from one sample in a study of shared clonotypes between healthy human individuals. Using immunoSEQ multiplex PCR, the repertoire was profiled, and TCRdb retains in-frame clones only, with some absent. The sample has 1.6 million or so clones; 98% are singletons. The specimen sequenced was naive CD4+ T cells sorted from blood. The receptors originated from a man aged 25 to 45 in good health. The CDR3 runs from the conserved cysteine through the conserved F or W. D genes are given only for firm matches. Clone size appears in some rows only: once, few, many, or a class for an expanded clone.

TRBV2	.	TRBJ2-7	.	CASSLDGGAYEQYF	TGTGCCAGCAGCTTGGACGGGGGAGCCTACGAGCAGTACTTC
TRBV6-1	.	TRBJ2-7	.	CASSEIVGDKTYEQYF	TGTGCCAGCAGTGAAATTGTCGGGGACAAGACCTACGAGCAGTACTTC
TRBV30	once	TRBJ1-5	.	CAWRAGGDQPQHF	TGTGCCTGGAGGGCCGGGGGTGATCAGCCCCAGCATTTT
TRBV5-1	.	TRBJ2-2	TRBD1	CASSLYRGGAGELFF	TGCGCCAGCAGCTTGTACAGGGGTGGGGCCGGGGAGCTGTTTTTT
TRBV14	.	TRBJ2-7	.	CASSRRSGRVDSYEQYF	TGTGCCAGCAGCCGACGCTCTGGGCGGGTTGACTCCTACGAGCAGTACTTC
TRBV29-1	.	TRBJ2-5	.	CSVRGRLRETQYF	TGCAGCGTTCGGGGGAGGTTGAGAGAGACCCAGTACTTC
TRBV5-5	.	TRBJ2-3	.	CASSASVFTDTQYF	TGTGCCAGCAGCGCGAGCGTCTTCACAGATACGCAGTATTTT
TRBV5-4	few	TRBJ2-1	TRBD2	CASSLSSGHNEQFF	TGTGCCAGCAGCTTATCTAGCGGTCACAATGAGCAGTTCTTC
TRBV2	.	TRBJ2-7	TRBD2	CASTRGGLAGGHEQYF	TGTGCCAGCACCCGCGGGGGACTAGCGGGAGGCCACGAGCAGTACTTC
TRBV18	.	TRBJ2-5	TRBD1	CASSPQPQGIGETQYF	TGTGCCAGCTCACCACAACCACAGGGGATAGGAGAGACCCAGTACTTC
TRBV18	.	TRBJ2-7	TRBD1	CASSPPRQGISYEQYF	TGTGCCAGCTCACCACCGAGACAGGGAATCTCCTACGAGCAGTACTTC
TRBV10-2	.	TRBJ2-3	.	CASSEGPLKDTQYF	TGCGCCAGCAGTGAGGGCCCCCTGAAGGATACGCAGTATTTT
TRBV5-1	.	TRBJ2-3	TRBD1	CASSQGQGREVDTQYF	TGCGCCAGCAGCCAGGGACAGGGCCGGGAGGTTGATACGCAGTATTTT
TRBV28	.	TRBJ2-3	.	CASSPQGTNTQYF	TGTGCCAGCAGCCCCCAGGGGACTAATACGCAGTATTTT
TRBV30	.	TRBJ1-1	TRBD1	CAWSLQTGGIPRTLNTEAFF	TGTGCCTGGAGTTTGCAGACAGGGGGCATCCCCCGAACTCTGAACACTGAAGCTTTCTTT
TRBV18	.	TRBJ2-5	TRBD1	CASLGQQETQYF	TGTGCCAGCTTGGGACAGCAAGAGACCCAGTACTTC
TRBV29-1	once	TRBJ2-5	.	CSTEQGMRETQYF	TGCAGTACAGAGCAGGGGATGCGAGAGACCCAGTACTTC
TRBV5-1	.	TRBJ2-1	TRBD2	CASMGGGTTESYNEQFF	TGCGCCTCCATGGGGGGTGGGACTACGGAGTCCTACAATGAGCAGTTCTTC
TRBV7-2	.	TRBJ2-5	.	CASSLEVTGQKTQYF	TGTGCCAGCAGCTTAGAGGTCACCGGGCAGAAGACCCAGTACTTC
TRBV19	.	TRBJ2-1	TRBD2	CASSTATSGVQGVF	TGTGCCAGTAGTACGGCGACTAGCGGGGTACAGGGGGTCTTC
TRBV15	.	TRBJ2-1	.	CATSRDRGVGYNEQFF	TGTGCCACCAGCAGAGACAGGGGTGTAGGCTACAATGAGCAGTTCTTC
TRBV7-6	.	TRBJ2-5	TRBD1	CASSADRVETQYF	TGTGCCAGCAGCGCGGACAGGGTGGAGACCCAGTACTTC
TRBV12-5	.	TRBJ2-3	.	CASGLWAADTQYF	TGTGCTAGTGGTTTGTGGGCCGCCGATACGCAGTATTTT
TRBV7-9	.	TRBJ2-3	.	CASSYRDTDTQYF	TGTGCCAGCAGCTATCGCGACACAGATACGCAGTATTTT
TRBV15	.	TRBJ2-1	.	CATSRRGSYNEQFF	TGTGCCACCAGCAGGCGGGGCTCCTACAATGAGCAGTTCTTC
TRBV11-3	.	TRBJ2-1	TRBD1	CASSPGGPQNEQFF	TGTGCCAGCAGTCCAGGGGGTCCCCAAAATGAGCAGTTCTTC
TRBV18	.	TRBJ2-1	.	CASHPPQGWNNEQFF	TGTGCCAGCCACCCTCCGCAGGGATGGAACAATGAGCAGTTCTTC
TRBV15	.	TRBJ2-1	TRBD2	CATSSQTSGSLYEQFF	TGTGCCACCAGCTCTCAAACTAGCGGGAGTTTGTATGAGCAGTTCTTC
TRBV7-8	.	TRBJ2-7	TRBD2	CASSFYGDYGYEQYF	TGTGCCAGCAGCTTCTACGGGGACTATGGCTACGAGCAGTACTTC
TRBV5-5	.	TRBJ2-7	TRBD1	CASSFRDSTYEQYF	TGTGCCAGCAGCTTCCGGGACAGCACCTACGAGCAGTACTTC
TRBV19	.	TRBJ2-2	TRBD1	CATLNRGPMNTGELFF	TGTGCCACCCTTAACAGGGGGCCCATGAACACCGGGGAGCTGTTTTTT
TRBV9	.	TRBJ2-3	.	CASNRGTSTDTQYF	TGTGCCAGCAATCGAGGGACTAGCACAGATACGCAGTATTTT
TRBV5-1	.	TRBJ2-1	.	CASSPGTLSSYNEQFF	TGCGCCAGCAGCCCCGGGACTCTAAGCTCCTACAATGAGCAGTTCTTC
TRBV6-5	.	TRBJ2-1	TRBD1	CASSYPGQGAPNEQFF	TGTGCCAGCAGTTACCCGGGACAGGGGGCTCCTAATGAGCAGTTCTTC
TRBV27	.	TRBJ2-3	.	CASQDSHSSTDTQYF	TGTGCCAGCCAGGACAGTCATAGCAGCACAGATACGCAGTATTTT